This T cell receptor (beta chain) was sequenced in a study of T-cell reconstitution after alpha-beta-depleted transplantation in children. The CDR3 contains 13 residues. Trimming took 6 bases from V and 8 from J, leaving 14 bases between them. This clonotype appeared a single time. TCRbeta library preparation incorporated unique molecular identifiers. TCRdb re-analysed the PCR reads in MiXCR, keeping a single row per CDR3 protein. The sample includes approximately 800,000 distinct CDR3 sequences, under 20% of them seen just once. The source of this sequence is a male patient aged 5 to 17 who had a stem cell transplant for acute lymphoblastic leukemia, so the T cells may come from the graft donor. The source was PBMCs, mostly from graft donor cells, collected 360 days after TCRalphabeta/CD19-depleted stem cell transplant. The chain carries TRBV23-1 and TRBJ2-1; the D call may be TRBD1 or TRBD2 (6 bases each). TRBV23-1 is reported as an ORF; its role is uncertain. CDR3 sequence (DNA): TGCGCCAGCAGCGCAGAGGGGGAGGATGAGCAGTTCTTC. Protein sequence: CASSAEGEDEQFF.